This entry describes one T cell receptor (beta chain). This record comes from a study of blood T cell repertoires in COVID-19. Study-level background: Sources were T cells, B-cell-depleted T cells, or PBMCs; the material itself was cDNA or gDNA.

Original handling: Cell counts per sample came from amplifying reference gene primers. Repertoires were generated with immunoSEQ multiplex PCR, while TCRdb's copy carries only in-frame clones and drops some. That table supplies the V and J calls and clone size; D and trimming were determined from the DNA. The sample lists about 74,000 clones, 80% to 90% occurring once. Germline loops: CDR1 LNHDA, CDR2 SQIVND (reference sequence). The ends were cut back, 3 bases at V and 2 bases at J, with 11 bases in the middle. This CDR3 is 15 amino acids long. The TCR was taken from a man aged 70 or older with acute or convalescent COVID-19. The sample taken for sequencing was peripheral blood. This chain uses TRBV19 with TRBJ1-3; D might be TRBD1 (5 bases). The CDR3 spells CASSIEAGTGNTIYF. The DNA for the CDR3 is TGTGCCAGTAGTATCGAGGCAGGGACTGGAAACACCATATATTTT.